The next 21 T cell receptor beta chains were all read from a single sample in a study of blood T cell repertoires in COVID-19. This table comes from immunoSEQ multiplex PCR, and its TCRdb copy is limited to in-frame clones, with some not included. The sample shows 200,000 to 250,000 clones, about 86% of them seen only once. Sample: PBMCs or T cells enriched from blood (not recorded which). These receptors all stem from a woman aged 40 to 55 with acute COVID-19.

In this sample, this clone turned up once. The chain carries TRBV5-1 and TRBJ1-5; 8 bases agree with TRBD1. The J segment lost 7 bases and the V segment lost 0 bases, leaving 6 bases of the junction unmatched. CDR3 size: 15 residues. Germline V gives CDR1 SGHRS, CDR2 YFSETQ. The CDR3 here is CASSLGTGNRQPQHF. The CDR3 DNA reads TGCGCCAGCAGCTTGGGGACAGGGAACCGCCAGCCCCAGCATTTT.

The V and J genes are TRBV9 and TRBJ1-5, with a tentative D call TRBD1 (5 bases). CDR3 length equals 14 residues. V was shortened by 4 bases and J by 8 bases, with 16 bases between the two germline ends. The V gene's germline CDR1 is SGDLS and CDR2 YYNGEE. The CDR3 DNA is TGTGCCAGCAGCCCAGAAGGGGAGGTAAAGCCCCAGCATTTT. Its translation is CASSPEGEVKPQHF.

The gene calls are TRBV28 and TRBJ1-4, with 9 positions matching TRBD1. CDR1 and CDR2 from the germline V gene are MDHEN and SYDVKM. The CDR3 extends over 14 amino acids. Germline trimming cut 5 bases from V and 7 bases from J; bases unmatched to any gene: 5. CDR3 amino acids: CASSLGTGSEKLFF. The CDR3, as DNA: TGTGCCAGCAGTCTCGGGACAGGGAGTGAAAAACTGTTTTTT. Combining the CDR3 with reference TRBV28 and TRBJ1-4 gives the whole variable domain DVKVTQSSRYLVKRTGEKVFLECVQDMDHENMFWYRQDPGLGLRLIYFSYDVKMKEKGDIPEGYSVSREKKERFSLILESASTNQTSMYLCASSLGTGSEKLFFGSGTQLSVL.

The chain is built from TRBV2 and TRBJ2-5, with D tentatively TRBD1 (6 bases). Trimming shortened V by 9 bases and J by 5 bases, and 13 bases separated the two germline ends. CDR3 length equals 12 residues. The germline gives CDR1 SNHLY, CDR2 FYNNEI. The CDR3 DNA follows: TGTGCCAGTAGACAGGCTGGGGAGACCCAGTACTTC. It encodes CASRQAGETQYF.

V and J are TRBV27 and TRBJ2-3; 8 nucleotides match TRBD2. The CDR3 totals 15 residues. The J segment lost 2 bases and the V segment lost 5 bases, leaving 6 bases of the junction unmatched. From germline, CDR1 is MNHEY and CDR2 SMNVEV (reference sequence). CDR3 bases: TGTGCCAGCAGTCTCATAGCGGGGATCACAGATACGCAGTATTTT. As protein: CASSLIAGITDTQYF.

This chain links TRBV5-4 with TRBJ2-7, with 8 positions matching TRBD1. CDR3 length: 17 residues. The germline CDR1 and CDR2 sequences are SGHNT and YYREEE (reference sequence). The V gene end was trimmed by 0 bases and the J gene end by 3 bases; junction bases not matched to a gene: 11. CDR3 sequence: CASSLEGGRGLLYEQYF. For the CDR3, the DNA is TGTGCCAGCAGCTTGGAAGGCGGCAGGGGGCTTCTCTACGAGCAGTACTTC.

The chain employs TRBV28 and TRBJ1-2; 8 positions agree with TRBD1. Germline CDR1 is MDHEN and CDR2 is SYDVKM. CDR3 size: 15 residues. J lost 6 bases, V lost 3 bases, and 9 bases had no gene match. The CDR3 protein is CASSLQRTGNNGYTF. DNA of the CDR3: TGTGCCAGCAGTTTGCAAAGGACAGGGAACAATGGCTACACCTTC.

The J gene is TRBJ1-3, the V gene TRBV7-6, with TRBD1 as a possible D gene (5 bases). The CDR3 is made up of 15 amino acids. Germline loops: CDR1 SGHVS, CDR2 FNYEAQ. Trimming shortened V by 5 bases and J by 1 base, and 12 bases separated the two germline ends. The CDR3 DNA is TGTGCCAGCAGCCGGCAGGGACTATCTGGAAACACCATATATTTT. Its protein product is CASSRQGLSGNTIYF.

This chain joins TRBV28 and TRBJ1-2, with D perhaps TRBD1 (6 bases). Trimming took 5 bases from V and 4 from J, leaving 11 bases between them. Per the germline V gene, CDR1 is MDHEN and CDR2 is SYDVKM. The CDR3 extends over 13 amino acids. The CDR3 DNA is TGTGCCAGCAGTCCCGACAGGATCTATGGCTACACCTTC. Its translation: CASSPDRIYGYTF.

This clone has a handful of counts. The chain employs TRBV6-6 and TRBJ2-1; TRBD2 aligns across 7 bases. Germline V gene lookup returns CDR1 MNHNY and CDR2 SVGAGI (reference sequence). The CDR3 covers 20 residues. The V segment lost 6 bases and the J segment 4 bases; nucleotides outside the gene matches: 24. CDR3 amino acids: CASSPRRGSIEGIPYNEQFF. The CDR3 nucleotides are TGTGCCAGCAGCCCCAGGCGCGGGAGTATTGAAGGGATCCCTTACAATGAGCAGTTCTTC.

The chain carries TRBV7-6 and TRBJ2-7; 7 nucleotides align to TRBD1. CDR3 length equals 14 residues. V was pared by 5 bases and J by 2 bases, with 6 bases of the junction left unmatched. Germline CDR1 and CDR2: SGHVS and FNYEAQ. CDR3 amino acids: CASSPNTGAYEQYF. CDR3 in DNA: TGTGCCAGCAGCCCCAATACAGGGGCCTACGAGCAGTACTTC. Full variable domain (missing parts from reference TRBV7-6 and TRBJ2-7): GAGVSQSPRYKVTKRGQDVALRCDPISGHVSLYWYRQALGQGPEFLTYFNYEAQQDKSGLPNDRFSAERPEGSISTLTIQRTEQRDSAMYRCASSPNTGAYEQYFGPGTRLTVT.

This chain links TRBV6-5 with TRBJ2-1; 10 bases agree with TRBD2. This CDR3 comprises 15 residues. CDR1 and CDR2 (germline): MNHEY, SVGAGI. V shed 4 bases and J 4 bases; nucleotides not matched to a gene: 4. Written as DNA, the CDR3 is TGTGCCAGCAGTTTGGGGACTAGCGCTTACAATGAGCAGTTCTTC. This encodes CASSLGTSAYNEQFF.

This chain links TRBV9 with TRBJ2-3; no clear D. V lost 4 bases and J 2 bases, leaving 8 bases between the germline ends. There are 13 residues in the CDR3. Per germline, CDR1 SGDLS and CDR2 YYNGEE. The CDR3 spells CASSIQNTDTQYF. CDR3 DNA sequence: TGTGCCAGCAGCATCCAGAACACAGATACGCAGTATTTT.

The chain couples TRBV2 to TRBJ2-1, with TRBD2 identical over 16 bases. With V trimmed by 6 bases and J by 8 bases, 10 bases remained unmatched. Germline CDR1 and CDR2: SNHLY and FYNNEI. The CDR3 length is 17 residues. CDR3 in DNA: TGTGCCAGCAGCGAACCGGGACTAGCGGGAGGGGTAGATGAGCAGTTCTTC. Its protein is CASSEPGLAGGVDEQFF.

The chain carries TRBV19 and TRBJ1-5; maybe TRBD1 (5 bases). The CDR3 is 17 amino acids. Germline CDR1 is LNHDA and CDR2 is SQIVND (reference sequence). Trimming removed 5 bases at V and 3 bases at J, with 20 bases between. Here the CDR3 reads CASSFPYMIGDNQPQHF. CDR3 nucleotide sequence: TGTGCCAGTAGTTTCCCCTATATGATAGGGGACAATCAGCCCCAGCATTTT.

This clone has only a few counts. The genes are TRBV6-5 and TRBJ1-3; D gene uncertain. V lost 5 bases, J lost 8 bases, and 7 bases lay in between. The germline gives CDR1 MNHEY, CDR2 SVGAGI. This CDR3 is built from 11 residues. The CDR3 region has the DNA TGTGCCAGCAGTAGAGGTGACACCATATATTTT. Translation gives CASSRGDTIYF.

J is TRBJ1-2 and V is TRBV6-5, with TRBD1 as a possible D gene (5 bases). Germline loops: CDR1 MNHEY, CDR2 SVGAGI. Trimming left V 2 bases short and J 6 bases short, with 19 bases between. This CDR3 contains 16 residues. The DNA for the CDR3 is TGTGCCAGCAGTTACAGGGGTCTTAGATTGGCCGATGGCTACACCTTC. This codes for CASSYRGLRLADGYTF.

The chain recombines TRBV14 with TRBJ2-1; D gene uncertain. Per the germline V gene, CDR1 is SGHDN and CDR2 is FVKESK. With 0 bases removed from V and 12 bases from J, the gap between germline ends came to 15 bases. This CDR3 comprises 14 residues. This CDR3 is CASSQDLILRRQFF. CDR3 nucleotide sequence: TGTGCCAGCAGCCAAGACTTGATCTTGCGGCGGCAGTTCTTC.

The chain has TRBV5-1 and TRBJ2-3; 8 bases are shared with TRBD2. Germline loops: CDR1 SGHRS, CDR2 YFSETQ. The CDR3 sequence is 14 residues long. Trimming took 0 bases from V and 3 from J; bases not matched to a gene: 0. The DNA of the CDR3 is TGCGCCAGCAGCTTGGAGCGGGAGACAGATACGCAGTATTTT. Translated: CASSLERETDTQYF.

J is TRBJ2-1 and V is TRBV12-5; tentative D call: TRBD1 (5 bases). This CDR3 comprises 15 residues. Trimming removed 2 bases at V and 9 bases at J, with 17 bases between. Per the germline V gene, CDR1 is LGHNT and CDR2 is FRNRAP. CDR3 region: CASGLRPGFRSEQFF. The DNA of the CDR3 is TGTGCTAGTGGTTTGCGGCCAGGGTTCCGAAGTGAGCAGTTCTTC. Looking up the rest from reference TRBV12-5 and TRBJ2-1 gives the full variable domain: DARVTQTPRHKVTEMGQEVTMRCQPILGHNTVFWYRQTMMQGLELLAYFRNRAPLDDSGMPKDRFSAEMPDATLATLKIQPSEPRDSAVYFCASGLRPGFRSEQFFGPGTRLTVL.

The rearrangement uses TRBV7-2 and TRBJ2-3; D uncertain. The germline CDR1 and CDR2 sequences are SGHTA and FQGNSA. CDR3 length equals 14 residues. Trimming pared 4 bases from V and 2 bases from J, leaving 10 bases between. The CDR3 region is CASSSYQNTDTQYF. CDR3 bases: TGTGCCAGCAGCTCGTACCAGAACACAGATACGCAGTATTTT. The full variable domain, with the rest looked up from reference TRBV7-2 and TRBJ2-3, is GAGVSQSPSNKVTEKGKDVELRCDPISGHTALYWYRQSLGQGLEFLIYFQGNSAPDKSGLPSDRFSAERTGGSVSTLTIQRTQQEDSAVYLCASSSYQNTDTQYFGPGTRLTVL.